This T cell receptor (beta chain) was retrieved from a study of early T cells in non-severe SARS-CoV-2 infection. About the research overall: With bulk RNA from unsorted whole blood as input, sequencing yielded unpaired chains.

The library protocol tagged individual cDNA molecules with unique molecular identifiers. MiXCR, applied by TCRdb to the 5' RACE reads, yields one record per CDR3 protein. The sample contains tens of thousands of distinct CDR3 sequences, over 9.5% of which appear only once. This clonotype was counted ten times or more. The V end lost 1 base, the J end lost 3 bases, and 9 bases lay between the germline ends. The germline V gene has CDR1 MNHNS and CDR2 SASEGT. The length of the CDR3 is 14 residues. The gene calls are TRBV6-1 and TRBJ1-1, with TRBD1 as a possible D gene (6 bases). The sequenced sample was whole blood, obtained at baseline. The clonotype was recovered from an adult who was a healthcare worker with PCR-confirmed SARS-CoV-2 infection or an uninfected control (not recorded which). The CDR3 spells CASSEGQGHTEAFF. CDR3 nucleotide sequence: TGTGCCAGCAGTGAAGGGCAGGGGCACACTGAAGCTTTCTTT.